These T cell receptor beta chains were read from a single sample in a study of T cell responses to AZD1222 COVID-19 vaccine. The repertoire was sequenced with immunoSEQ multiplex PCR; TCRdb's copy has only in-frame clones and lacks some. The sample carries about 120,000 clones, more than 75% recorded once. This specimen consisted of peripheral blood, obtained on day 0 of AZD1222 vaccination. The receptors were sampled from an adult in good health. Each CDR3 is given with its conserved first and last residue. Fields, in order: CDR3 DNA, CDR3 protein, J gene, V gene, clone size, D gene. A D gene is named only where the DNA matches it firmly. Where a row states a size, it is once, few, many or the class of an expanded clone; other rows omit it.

CDR3 DNA: TGTGCCAGCAGCTTAATGGTCGACGCGGCTTTCTTT
CDR3 protein: CASSLMVDAAFF
J gene: TRBJ1-1
V gene: TRBV7-9
clone size: few
D gene: NA

CDR3 DNA: TGTGCCAGCAGCGCAGGGGACAGGGAAGTGAACGAGCAGTACTTC
CDR3 protein: CASSAGDREVNEQYF
J gene: TRBJ2-7
V gene: TRBV9
clone size: NA
D gene: TRBD1

CDR3 DNA: TGTGCCAGCAGCCCGACCGGTTCAGGGGTTTATAACTATGGCTACACCTTC
CDR3 protein: CASSPTGSGVYNYGYTF
J gene: TRBJ1-2
V gene: TRBV5-6
clone size: few
D gene: NA

CDR3 DNA: TGTGCCAGCAGTTCTGGGACATTCCGCGGAGTTCGTGATGGCTACACCTTC
CDR3 protein: CASSSGTFRGVRDGYTF
J gene: TRBJ1-2
V gene: TRBV28
clone size: NA
D gene: NA

CDR3 DNA: TGCGCCAGCACCGTGGGTGGGGCAAGGGGATGGGGCGAGCAGTACTTC
CDR3 protein: CASTVGGARGWGEQYF
J gene: TRBJ2-7
V gene: TRBV10-2
clone size: NA
D gene: NA

CDR3 DNA: TGCGCCAGCAGCCTTTACAGGGAAGACTATGGCTACACCTTC
CDR3 protein: CASSLYREDYGYTF
J gene: TRBJ1-2
V gene: TRBV4-1
clone size: NA
D gene: NA

CDR3 DNA: TGTGCCAGCTCAGAACGAGTCTACAATGAGCAGTTCTTC
CDR3 protein: CASSERVYNEQFF
J gene: TRBJ2-1
V gene: TRBV18
clone size: NA
D gene: NA

CDR3 DNA: TGTGCCAGCAGCCCCCTCGTCAGCTCCTACAATGAGCAGTTCTTC
CDR3 protein: CASSPLVSSYNEQFF
J gene: TRBJ2-1
V gene: TRBV7-3
clone size: NA
D gene: NA

CDR3 DNA: TGTGCCACCAGTGATCCCGACAGGGGGCAGGGCTACACCTTC
CDR3 protein: CATSDPDRGQGYTF
J gene: TRBJ1-2
V gene: TRBV24-1
clone size: NA
D gene: TRBD1

CDR3 DNA: TGCGCCAGCAGCCCCGATCCGACAGGGATCTCCTACGAGCAGTACTTC
CDR3 protein: CASSPDPTGISYEQYF
J gene: TRBJ2-7
V gene: TRBV5-1
clone size: few
D gene: TRBD1

CDR3 DNA: TGTGCCAGCAGCCACGCCGGGGAGCAGTTCTTC
CDR3 protein: CASSHAGEQFF
J gene: TRBJ2-1
V gene: TRBV3-1/TRBV3-2
clone size: NA
D gene: NA

CDR3 DNA: TGTGCCAGCAGTCCCGCTAGCAATCAGCCCCAGCATTTT
CDR3 protein: CASSPASNQPQHF
J gene: TRBJ1-5
V gene: TRBV28
clone size: NA
D gene: NA

CDR3 DNA: TGTGCCAGCAGTTACGCGGGACTAGCGGGGGAGGATGAAGATACGCAGTATTTT
CDR3 protein: CASSYAGLAGEDEDTQYF
J gene: TRBJ2-3
V gene: TRBV6-2/TRBV6-3
clone size: NA
D gene: TRBD2

CDR3 DNA: TGTGCCAGCAGCACTAGCGGGGGGGACCCTGAGCAGTTCTTC
CDR3 protein: CASSTSGGDPEQFF
J gene: TRBJ2-1
V gene: TRBV7-3
clone size: NA
D gene: TRBD2

CDR3 DNA: TGTGCCAGCAGTGGGTGGCCACTATGGGGCTACACCTTC
CDR3 protein: CASSGWPLWGYTF
J gene: TRBJ1-2
V gene: TRBV6-4
clone size: NA
D gene: NA

CDR3 DNA: TGCAGTGCCTTGACGGCGTACGAGCAGTACTTC
CDR3 protein: CSALTAYEQYF
J gene: TRBJ2-7
V gene: TRBV20-1
clone size: NA
D gene: NA

CDR3 DNA: TGTGCCAGCAGTTTATTAAACAGGGGGCTGGAAAAACTGTTTTTT
CDR3 protein: CASSLLNRGLEKLFF
J gene: TRBJ1-4
V gene: TRBV27
clone size: NA
D gene: TRBD1

CDR3 DNA: TGTGCCAGCAGTGACAAAAAAGGGGCCCTCCACTTT
CDR3 protein: CASSDKKGALHF
J gene: TRBJ1-6
V gene: TRBV6-1
clone size: NA
D gene: NA

CDR3 DNA: TGTGCCAGCAGCGGGGGAAGGCAAGAGACCCAGTACTTC
CDR3 protein: CASSGGRQETQYF
J gene: TRBJ2-5
V gene: TRBV3-1/TRBV3-2
clone size: NA
D gene: NA